This entry lists 14 T cell receptor beta chains sequenced from one sample in a study of blood T cells in healthy people across ages. Sample-barcoded 5' priming and a J-beta primer mix drove a second PCR of about 6 to 12 cycles. One entry per CDR3 protein results from TCRdb running MiXCR on the 5' RACE reads. There are 1.5 million to 2 million distinct CDR3 sequences in the sample; about two fifths occur only once, and 23% lies in the top ten. The sequencing input was blood. The receptors stem from a human donor in good health.

This clonotype was detected a few times. The CDR3: CASSEVVLSRREQYF. In nucleotides, the CDR3 is TGTGCCAGCAGTGAAGTGGTCCTATCCCGGAGGGAGCAGTACTTC. This chain links TRBV2 with TRBJ2-4; D possibly corresponds to TRBD2 (6 bases). V was clipped by 1 base and J by 13 bases, with 20 bases between them. CDR1 is SNHLY, CDR2 FYNNEI, per germline. The length of the CDR3 is 15 residues.

The chain combines TRBV20-1 with TRBJ2-3; D remains ambiguous. Trimming shortened V by 0 bases and J by 4 bases, and 11 bases separated the two germline ends. CDR3 length: 14 amino acids. Germline V gene data show CDR1 as DFQATT and CDR2 as SNEGSKA (reference sequence). CDR3 coding DNA: TGCAGTGCTAGAGAACCCTCTGGGGCAGATACGCAGTATTTT. Protein: CSAREPSGADTQYF.

The chain carries TRBV10-3 and TRBJ2-4; the match to TRBD1 covers 8 bases. The end of the DNA fits TRBJ2-7 better, so the J call may be wrong. Germline lookup yields CDR1 ENHRY and CDR2 SYGVKD. This CDR3 comprises 13 residues. The CDR3 reads CAIMTGVGYEQYF. CDR3 DNA: TGTGCCATCATGACAGGGGTTGGCTACGAGCAGTACTTC.

The gene calls are TRBV4-2 and TRBJ2-2; perhaps TRBD1 as D (5 bases). The CDR3 length is 16 residues. V lost 1 base, J lost 1 base, and 10 bases lay in between. CDR1 LGHNA and CDR2 YNFKEQ come from the germline V gene. This CDR3 is CASSQGPGMNTGELFF. The CDR3 nucleotides are TGTGCCAGCAGCCAAGGGCCAGGGATGAACACCGGGGAGCTGTTTTTT.

This rearrangement joins TRBV7-8 to TRBJ1-1; TRBD1 might be the D (5 bases). The V end was cut by 4 bases, the J end by 2 bases, with 14 bases between. CDR1 and CDR2 (germline): SGHVS, FQNEAQ. The CDR3 is made up of 15 amino acids. The CDR3 sequence is CASSYRRQINTEAFF. The CDR3 bases are TGTGCCAGCAGCTACAGGCGACAGATAAACACTGAAGCTTTCTTT.

The chain uses TRBV6-2 or TRBV6-3 and TRBJ2-3; D is uncertain. The CDR3 is 16 residues long. Germline CDR1 is MNHEY and CDR2 is SVGEGT. Trimming removed 2 bases at V and 1 base at J, with 13 bases between. CDR3 sequence reads: CASSYLSGVGTDTQYF. The CDR3 DNA is TGTGCCAGCAGTTACCTATCGGGCGTAGGCACAGATACGCAGTATTTT.

The chain carries TRBV5-1 and TRBJ1-5; possibly TRBD1 for D (6 bases). V lost 3 bases, J lost 7 bases, and 14 bases lay in between. Germline CDR1 and CDR2: SGHRS and YFSETQ. The CDR3 totals 14 residues. CDR3 bases: TGCGCCAGCAGCTGCGAGGGGGGGGAGCAGCCCCAGCATTTT. Amino acids: CASSCEGGEQPQHF.

The V and J genes are TRBV7-9 and TRBJ2-5; 10 positions agree with TRBD2. The CDR3 consists of 16 residues. The V and J ends lost 6 bases and 5 bases, in that order; junction bases with no gene match: 12. From germline, CDR1 is SEHNR and CDR2 FQNEAQ (reference sequence). CDR3 in DNA: TGTGCCAGCAGAGGCCTAGAACTAGCGGGGTACGAGACCCAGTACTTC. Translated, it gives CASRGLELAGYETQYF.

The rearrangement joins TRBV7-6 to TRBJ2-3, with TRBD2 matching 10 bases. Germline-derived CDR1 and CDR2 are SGHVS and FNYEAQ. The V gene end was trimmed by 2 bases and the J gene end by 5 bases; junction bases not matched to a gene: 13. CDR3 size: 18 residues. CDR3 bases: TGTGCCAGCAGCTTATATCCTAGCGGGGGTACGATAATAGATACGCAGTATTTT. Translated: CASSLYPSGGTIIDTQYF.

This clonotype appeared many times. The chain recombines TRBV5-1 with TRBJ2-1; a possible D gene is TRBD1 (6 bases). Trimming stripped 2 bases from V and 4 bases from J, with 13 bases between. This CDR3 has 15 amino acids. CDR1 and CDR2 (germline): SGHRS, YFSETQ. For the CDR3, the DNA is TGCGCCAGCAGCTTAGGGGACAACGCTTACAATGAGCAGTTCTTC. Amino acid sequence: CASSLGDNAYNEQFF.

This clonotype was picked up one time. V is TRBV18 and J is TRBJ1-1, with D possibly matching TRBD1 (6 bases). The V gene lost 3 bases and the J gene lost 7 bases, with 9 bases spanning the gap. Germline V lookup: CDR1 KGHSH, CDR2 LQKENI. The CDR3 sequence is 12 residues long. The CDR3 sequence: CASSPQGYEAFF. CDR3 nucleotide sequence: TGTGCCAGCTCACCGCAGGGGTATGAAGCTTTCTTT. Supplemented by reference TRBV18 and TRBJ1-1, the full variable domain reads NAGVMQNPRHLVRRRGQEARLRCSPMKGHSHVYWYRQLPEEGLKFMVYLQKENIIDESGMPKERFSAEFPKEGPSILRIQQVVRGDSAAYFCASSPQGYEAFFGQGTRLTVV.

The V call is TRBV7-2, the J call TRBJ2-6, with 11 positions matching TRBD1. CDR1 and CDR2 from the germline V gene are SGHTA and FQGNSA. V shed 9 bases and J 0 bases; nucleotides not matched to a gene: 7. There are 17 residues in the CDR3. CDR3 sequence reads: CASSGQGAYSGANVLTF. The CDR3 nucleotides are TGTGCCAGTAGTGGACAGGGGGCTTACTCTGGGGCCAACGTCCTGACTTTC.

This chain connects TRBV7-2 to TRBJ1-1; no reliable D call. The CDR3 has 13 amino acids. V was trimmed by 5 bases and J by 11 bases, leaving 18 bases between them. Germline values: CDR1 SGHTA, CDR2 FQGNSA. The chain's CDR3 is CASSPRIGWMAFF. The CDR3 DNA reads as TGTGCCAGCAGCCCCCGTATTGGGTGGATGGCTTTCTTT.

V and J are TRBV29-1 and TRBJ2-1; 13 positions agree with TRBD2. Germline V gene lookup returns CDR1 SQVTM and CDR2 ANQGSEA. J was trimmed by 0 bases and V by 8 bases; bases with no gene match: 10. This CDR3 is built from 17 residues. DNA of the CDR3: TGCAGCTCCGTAGGACTAGCGGGGGCCAGCTCCTACAATGAGCAGTTCTTC. This codes for CSSVGLAGASSYNEQFF.